The text below deals with one TCR beta chain. TCRdb's table, derived via immunoSEQ multiplex PCR, lists solely in-frame clones and lacks some. Of hundreds of thousands of clones listed, around 86% were seen once; the top ten hold around 2%. The data were taken from a study of blood T cell repertoires in COVID-19. V gave up 6 bases and J gave up 10 bases; unmatched junction bases: 14. CDR3 length equals 15 residues. Germline loops: CDR1 MDHEN, CDR2 SYDVKM. Participants' reported clinical history set cohort assignment. This clonotype originated in a woman aged 50 to 65 who had recovered from COVID-19. The sequenced sample consisted of PBMCs or T cells enriched from blood (not recorded which). The V and J genes are TRBV28 and TRBJ1-3, with TRBD1 matching over 8 bases. Written as DNA, the CDR3 is TGTGCCAGCAGGCGGGCAGGGGGCCTCTCTTGGACCATATATTTT. It specifies CASRRAGGLSWTIYF.